This TCR beta chain stems from a study of blood T cell repertoires in COVID-19. Study-wide context: The United States, Italy and Spain provided the acute and convalescent COVID-19 samples. T cells, B-cell-depleted T cells, or PBMCs supplied cDNA or gDNA.

Authors' data handling: Nucleated cell counts were estimated from reference gene primer amplification. Method: immunoSEQ multiplex PCR; TCRdb's copy keeps in-frame clones and lacks some. V, J and clone size were drawn from that table, and D and trimming were deduced from the DNA. Among around 300,000 clones listed, over 75% were seen once. The receptor comes from a woman in her 70s with acute or convalescent COVID-19. The sequencing sample was made of peripheral blood.

In DNA form, the CDR3 reads TGTGCCAGCAGCCAGATAGGGGGACTAGGCGACGGGGCCTACGAGCAGTACTTC. It yields the protein CASSQIGGLGDGAYEQYF. The chain is built from TRBV4-2 and TRBJ2-7; 8 positions agree with TRBD2. The CDR3 contains 18 residues. Germline V gene data show CDR1 as LGHNA and CDR2 as YNFKEQ. V was pared by 3 bases and J by 2 bases, with 15 bases of the junction left unmatched.